The 10 T cell receptor beta chains below were found in one sample sequenced in a study of lymphopenia after photon versus proton radiotherapy (dated by TCRdb to about 2019). The method was the immunoSEQ multiplex PCR assay. Here the immuneACCESS table is served through TCRdb, limited to in-frame sequences with V and J called. Missing clones are a known gap in these copies; in checked studies unresolved V genes cover under half, and the rest lacks a known reason. The sample has more than 50,000 clones on record, about 83% of them singletons. The top ten clones comprise 29% of the sample. The source material was peripheral blood, sampled from a patient treated with photon-based radiotherapy. The source of these receptors is a man aged 45 to 65 with gastric cancer.

The J gene is TRBJ2-1, the V gene TRBV29-1; TRBD2 matches 8 bases. CDR3 length: 14 residues. The germline V gene encodes CDR1 SQVTM and CDR2 ANQGSEA. J gave up 0 bases and V 6 bases, and 4 bases lay outside the gene matches. The CDR3 DNA reads as TGCAGCGTACGAAGCGGGAGCTCCTACAATGAGCAGTTCTTC. This codes for CSVRSGSSYNEQFF.

The V call is TRBV30, the J call TRBJ2-3; the D gene is possibly TRBD2 (5 bases). This CDR3 comprises 12 residues. CDR1 and CDR2 from the germline V gene are GTSNPN and SVGIG (reference sequence). Trimming removed 3 bases at V and 8 bases at J, with 12 bases between. CDR3 region: CAWRTVAGTQYF. CDR3 DNA: TGTGCCTGGAGGACGGTTGCGGGTACGCAGTATTTT.

This clone was seen just once. CDR3 nucleotide sequence: TGTGCCAGTAGTGACAGGGCCGATGGCAATCAGCCCCAGCATTTT. This encodes CASSDRADGNQPQHF. The V and J genes are TRBV19 and TRBJ1-5, with 7 bases aligning to TRBD1. This CDR3 has 15 residues. V was clipped by 5 bases and J by 2 bases; unmatched bases: 6. CDR1 and CDR2 from the germline V gene are LNHDA and SQIVND (reference sequence).

V gene TRBV11-3 combines with J gene TRBJ2-4, with TRBD1 as a possible D gene (6 bases). Germline V gives CDR1 SGHNT, CDR2 YENEEA. The germline V and J ends were trimmed by 1 base and 1 base, with 11 bases remaining between them. The CDR3 is 16 amino acids. CDR3 nucleotides: TGTGCCAGCAGCTTAGCCCCAGGGGCGGCCAAAAACATTCAGTACTTC. This codes for CASSLAPGAAKNIQYF.

The V call is TRBV28, the J call TRBJ2-2, with 9 bases matching TRBD1. The CDR3 is made up of 16 amino acids. V shed 5 bases and J 4 bases; nucleotides not matched to a gene: 8. Germline V gives CDR1 MDHEN, CDR2 SYDVKM. CDR3 nucleotide sequence: TGTGCCAGCAGTGGGGCGGGACAGGGATTCACCGGGGAGCTGTTTTTT. Translating it yields CASSGAGQGFTGELFF. The full variable domain, rest sourced from reference TRBV28 and TRBJ2-2, is DVKVTQSSRYLVKRTGEKVFLECVQDMDHENMFWYRQDPGLGLRLIYFSYDVKMKEKGDIPEGYSVSREKKERFSLILESASTNQTSMYLCASSGAGQGFTGELFFGEGSRLTVL.

This chain connects TRBV11-1 to TRBJ2-3; the match to TRBD2 covers 13 bases. This CDR3 contains 16 residues. Germline CDR1 is SGHAT and CDR2 is FQDESV (reference sequence). V lost 10 bases and J lost 5; bases outside the gene matches: 12. CDR3 DNA sequence: TGTGCCACGAAGGGACTAGCGGGGCCCCGGGTAGATACGCAGTATTTT. Translation: CATKGLAGPRVDTQYF.

Here the CDR3 DNA reads TGTGCCAGCAGAAGAGGGGGGTTGGACTATGGCTACACCTTC. Residues: CASRRGGLDYGYTF. The gene calls are TRBV6-5 and TRBJ1-2, with D possibly TRBD1 on 6 matching bases. The CDR3 spans 14 residues. CDR1 and CDR2 from the germline V gene are MNHEY and SVGAGI. V shed 6 bases and J shed 3 bases, with 14 bases lying between them.

The V call is TRBV5-5, the J call TRBJ2-7; TRBD2 matches at 15 bases. Unmatched junction bases numbered 8, after V lost 4 bases and J lost 3 bases. There are 17 residues in the CDR3. Looked up from germline, CDR1 is SGHKS and CDR2 is YYEKEE (reference sequence). In nucleotides, the CDR3 is TGTGCCAGCAGCCCGGGACTAGCGGGAGGCGAAGTCTACGAGCAGTACTTC. As protein: CASSPGLAGGEVYEQYF.

The chain joins TRBV6-5 to TRBJ1-1; perhaps TRBD1 as D (6 bases). The CDR3 is 16 amino acids. Germline values: CDR1 MNHEY, CDR2 SVGAGI. Trimming removed 4 bases at V and 1 base at J, with 16 bases between. The CDR3: CASSSLTTGTNTEAFF. The CDR3 nucleotides are TGTGCCAGCAGTTCCCTAACTACAGGGACGAACACTGAAGCTTTCTTT.

The V call is TRBV7-7, the J call TRBJ2-1; TRBD2 agrees at 13 bases. There are 15 residues in the CDR3. With 4 bases clipped from V and 5 bases from J, the junction kept 2 bases outside the gene matches. Per the germline V gene, CDR1 is SSHAT and CDR2 is FNYEAQ (reference sequence). CDR3 protein: CASSWTSGSDNEQFF. The CDR3 region has the DNA TGTGCCAGCAGCTGGACTAGCGGGAGCGACAATGAGCAGTTCTTC.